This T cell receptor beta chain was identified in a study of preoperative IRX-2 immunotherapy in early breast cancer. Only in-frame clones appear in the TCRdb table, and some are missing; sequencing was by immunoSEQ multiplex PCR. The table has roughly 11,000 clones, around 86% seen once. Germline lookup yields CDR1 MRHNA and CDR2 SNTAGT. Trimming cost V 7 bases and J 4 bases; bases outside gene matches: 10. The CDR3 runs 14 residues. Described treatment: preoperative locoregional IRX-2 cytokine immunotherapy. Patients received preoperative, locoregional IRX-2 cytokine immunotherapy in a phase Ib study.

The receptor was isolated from a human donor with breast cancer. This chain connects TRBV6-4 to TRBJ2-7; 7 bases line up with TRBD1. The sample in question was lymph node tissue, obtained before IRX-2 immunotherapy. The CDR3 bases are TGTGCCAGCACCGAGGGTTGGGACAGATACGAGCAGTACTTC. It translates to CASTEGWDRYEQYF.